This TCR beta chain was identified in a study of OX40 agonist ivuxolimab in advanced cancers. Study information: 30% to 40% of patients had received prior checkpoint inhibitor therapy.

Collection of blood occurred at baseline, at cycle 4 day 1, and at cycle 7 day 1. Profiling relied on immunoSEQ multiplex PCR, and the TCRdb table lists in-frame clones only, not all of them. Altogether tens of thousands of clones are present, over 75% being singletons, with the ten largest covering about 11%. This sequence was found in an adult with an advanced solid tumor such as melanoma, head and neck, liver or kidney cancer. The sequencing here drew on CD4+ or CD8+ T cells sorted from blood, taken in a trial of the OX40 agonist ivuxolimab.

CDR3: CASNLNGRANTEAFF. The DNA of the CDR3 is TGTGCCAGCAACCTAAATGGACGGGCGAACACTGAAGCTTTCTTT. The gene calls are TRBV27 and TRBJ1-1, with D unresolved. This CDR3 has 15 residues. Germline assignment: CDR1 MNHEY and CDR2 SMNVEV (reference sequence). The V end was cut by 7 bases, the J end by 1 base, with 16 bases between.